These 26 T cell receptor beta chains were all obtained from the same sample, sequenced in a study of CD8+ T cells in alopecia areata. As the sequencing template, cDNA was produced by extracting RNA and reverse transcribing it. Sequencing used immunoSEQ multiplex PCR; TCRdb keeps in-frame clones, though not all of them. The sample has approximately 180,000 clones; about three fifths are singletons. Specified treatment: oral pan-JAK inhibitor, 5-10 mg twice daily. The sample was CD4+ T cells sorted from blood, taken at roughly week 58, from a patient treated with tofacitinib. Receptors were obtained from a human donor with alopecia areata.

The rearrangement uses TRBV29-1 and TRBJ1-5, with D possibly TRBD1 on 5 matching bases. Trimming pared 7 bases from V and 0 bases from J, leaving 7 bases between. Looked up from germline, CDR1 is SQVTM and CDR2 is ANQGSEA. The CDR3 contains 12 residues. The DNA for the CDR3 is TGCAGCGCCAGGGTTAGCAATCAGCCCCAGCATTTT. Protein sequence: CSARVSNQPQHF.

This chain joins TRBV29-1 and TRBJ2-4, with a possible D match to TRBD1 (5 bases). The CDR3 covers 13 residues. V was trimmed by 7 bases and J by 0 bases, leaving 10 bases between them. Per the germline V gene, CDR1 is SQVTM and CDR2 is ANQGSEA. The CDR3 DNA follows: TGCAGCGCTCGGACACAAGCCAAAAACATTCAGTACTTC. It encodes CSARTQAKNIQYF. Together with reference TRBV29-1 and TRBJ2-4, the CDR3 gives the full variable domain: SAVISQKPSRDICQRGTSLTIQCQVDSQVTMMFWYRQQPGQSLTLIATANQGSEATYESGFVIDKFPISRPNLTFSTLTVSNMSPEDSSIYLCSARTQAKNIQYFGAGTRLSVL.

The rearrangement uses TRBV11-2 and TRBJ1-4; D possibly corresponds to TRBD1 (6 bases). Per germline, CDR1 SGHAT and CDR2 FQNNGV. The CDR3 contains 15 residues. The V and J ends lost 1 base and 5 bases respectively, with 11 bases between them. The CDR3 nucleotides read TGTGCCAGCAGCTTAGCCCGGGGGCCGAATGAAAAACTGTTTTTT. This sequence encodes CASSLARGPNEKLFF.

This chain links TRBV7-2 with TRBJ2-1; TRBD2 aligns across 8 bases. CDR3 length equals 15 residues. CDR1 is SGHTA and CDR2 is FQGNSA in the germline V gene. V gave up 1 base and J gave up 3 bases; unmatched junction bases: 2. The CDR3 region is CASSLVSGGYNEQFF. The DNA for the CDR3 is TGTGCCAGCAGCTTAGTCAGCGGGGGCTACAATGAGCAGTTCTTC.

This CDR3 is CASSLRNMNTEAFF. In nucleotides, the CDR3 is TGTGCCAGCAGCCTCAGGAACATGAACACTGAAGCTTTCTTT. The chain has TRBV6-1 and TRBJ1-1; D not certain. The CDR3 extends over 14 amino acids. Trimming removed 6 bases from V and 0 bases from J, with 11 bases in between. Germline V gene sequence: CDR1 MNHNS, CDR2 SASEGT.

The chain combines TRBV7-3 with TRBJ2-3, with TRBD2 matching over 12 bases. V lost 2 bases to trimming and J lost 3 bases; unmatched junction nucleotides: 6. This CDR3 has 17 residues. Germline V gene lookup returns CDR1 SGHTA and CDR2 FQGTGA. The CDR3 loop reads CASSLGTSGGTTDTQYF. The CDR3 DNA reads as TGTGCCAGCAGCTTAGGCACTAGCGGGGGGACGACAGATACGCAGTATTTT.

The chain has TRBV29-1 and TRBJ1-2, with 9 positions matching TRBD1. Germline CDR1 is SQVTM and CDR2 is ANQGSEA. The V gene end was trimmed by 4 bases and the J gene end by 5 bases; junction bases not matched to a gene: 5. This CDR3 has 13 amino acids. The chain's CDR3 is CSVGGQGNYGYTF. In DNA, the CDR3 is TGCAGCGTTGGCGGACAGGGGAATTATGGCTACACCTTC.

This clone was recorded a few times. The chain is built from TRBV21-1 and TRBJ2-6; no DNA check was done on the table's D call, TRBD1. TRBV21-1 is marked as a pseudogene. The CDR3 covers 17 residues. Here the CDR3 DNA reads TGTGCCAGCAGCAAGACAGGAGACCACTCTGGGGCCAACGTCCTGACTTTC. Amino acid sequence: CASSKTGDHSGANVLTF.

The V gene is TRBV10-3, the J gene TRBJ2-5; the D is unclear. Deletions cut 6 bases from V and 5 bases from J, with 13 bases between. The CDR3 contains 13 residues. Germline V gene sequence: CDR1 ENHRY, CDR2 SYGVKD. In nucleotides, the CDR3 is TGTGCCATCAGCGCTCAGGAGTACGAGACCCAGTACTTC. This translates into CAISAQEYETQYF.

The J gene is TRBJ2-5, the V gene TRBV5-1, with D perhaps TRBD2 (5 bases). The germline V gene has CDR1 SGHRS and CDR2 YFSETQ. The CDR3 is 15 residues long. The V end was cut by 4 bases, the J end by 2 bases, with 15 bases between. Here the CDR3 reads CASSPGVAIQETQYF. The CDR3 region has the DNA TGCGCCAGCAGCCCCGGGGTAGCTATTCAAGAGACCCAGTACTTC. The variable domain in full, completed from reference TRBV5-1 and TRBJ2-5, reads KAGVTQTPRYLIKTRGQQVTLSCSPISGHRSVSWYQQTPGQGLQFLFEYFSETQRNKGNFPGRFSGRQFSNSRSEMNVSTLELGDSALYLCASSPGVAIQETQYFGPGTRLLVL.

This clone was seen a handful of times. This chain joins TRBV29-1 and TRBJ1-2; D is uncertain. Germline V gene sequence: CDR1 SQVTM, CDR2 ANQGSEA. This CDR3 spans 9 amino acids. Trimming took off 3 bases at V and 6 bases at J, with 2 bases between the two ends. CDR3 amino acids: CSVENGYTF. The CDR3, as DNA: TGCAGCGTTGAGAATGGCTACACCTTC.

The CDR3 protein is CASSLATSGRTDTQYF. DNA for the CDR3: TGCGCCAGCAGCTTGGCAACTAGCGGGCGTACGGATACGCAGTATTTT. This sequence joins TRBV5-1 and TRBJ2-3; 9 nucleotides align to TRBD2. The CDR3 spans 16 residues. Germline V gives CDR1 SGHRS, CDR2 YFSETQ. Trimming cost V 0 bases and J 6 bases; bases outside gene matches: 8. Full variable domain (remainder filled in from reference TRBV5-1 and TRBJ2-3): KAGVTQTPRYLIKTRGQQVTLSCSPISGHRSVSWYQQTPGQGLQFLFEYFSETQRNKGNFPGRFSGRQFSNSRSEMNVSTLELGDSALYLCASSLATSGRTDTQYFGPGTRLTVL.

This clone was counted between two and nine times. The chain employs TRBV30 and TRBJ2-7, with D perhaps TRBD2 (7 bases). The germline V gene encodes CDR1 GTSNPN and CDR2 SVGIG (reference sequence). Trimming left V 3 bases short and J 4 bases short, with 19 bases between. The CDR3 consists of 15 residues. CDR3 sequence (DNA): TGTGCCTGGAGCCCTCCCTTGGGAGGGGGGTACGAGCAGTACTTC. Amino acid sequence: CAWSPPLGGGYEQYF.

This clone was detected a few times. V gene TRBV30 combines with J gene TRBJ1-1, with a weak D call TRBD1 (5 bases). The CDR3 runs to 13 residues. Per the germline V gene, CDR1 is GTSNPN and CDR2 is SVGIG (reference sequence). V lost 7 bases and J 1 base, leaving 13 bases between the germline ends. CDR3 loop: CAFSSTGNTEAFF. The CDR3 nucleotides are TGTGCCTTTTCATCCACAGGGAACACTGAAGCTTTCTTT.

This sequence joins TRBV9 and TRBJ2-1, with D tentatively TRBD1 (6 bases). The germline gives CDR1 SGDLS, CDR2 YYNGEE. V was shortened by 2 bases and J by 3 bases, with 12 bases between the two germline ends. This CDR3 contains 15 residues. CDR3 in amino acids: CASSVRTALYNEQFF. DNA for the CDR3: TGTGCCAGCAGCGTGAGGACAGCCCTCTACAATGAGCAGTTCTTC. Together with reference TRBV9 and TRBJ2-1, the CDR3 gives the full variable domain: DSGVTQTPKHLITATGQRVTLRCSPRSGDLSVYWYQQSLDQGLQFLIQYYNGEERAKGNILERFSAQQFPDLHSELNLSSLELGDSALYFCASSVRTALYNEQFFGPGTRLTVL.

This chain connects TRBV14 to TRBJ2-5; 10 bases line up with TRBD1. Germline values: CDR1 SGHDN, CDR2 FVKESK. Trimming cost V 5 bases and J 5 bases; bases outside gene matches: 5. This CDR3 is built from 14 residues. CDR3 sequence: CASSKTGGRETQYF. The CDR3, as DNA: TGTGCCAGCAGCAAGACAGGGGGCAGGGAGACCCAGTACTTC.

This clone was picked up a small number of times. V usage is TRBV10-2 and J usage is TRBJ1-4; maybe TRBD1 (6 bases). The CDR3 contains 12 residues. Germline V gives CDR1 WSHSY, CDR2 SAAADI. The V end lost 6 bases, the J end lost 8 bases, and 10 bases lay between the germline ends. As DNA, the CDR3 is TGCGCCAGCAGCAGGGGCAACGAAAAACTGTTTTTT. This encodes CASSRGNEKLFF.

A single count supports this clone. This chain joins TRBV25-1 and TRBJ2-2; TRBD1 is a possible D gene (5 bases). Germline CDR1 MGHDK, CDR2 SYGVNS. This CDR3 comprises 17 residues. The V end was cut by 6 bases, the J end by 4 bases, with 21 bases between. The CDR3 nucleotides read TGTGCCAGCAGCAGACAGCCCATTGGCCGACCCACCGGGGAGCTGTTTTTT. This gives the protein CASSRQPIGRPTGELFF.

This chain connects TRBV19 to TRBJ2-5; no reliable D call. Looked up from germline, CDR1 is LNHDA and CDR2 is SQIVND (reference sequence). CDR3 size: 14 residues. V shed 6 bases and J shed 10 bases, with 21 bases lying between them. CDR3 sequence reads: CASSPLRPLGNQYF. The CDR3 nucleotides read TGTGCCAGTAGCCCTCTGAGGCCCCTTGGAAACCAGTACTTC.

There are a few counts of this clone. V gene TRBV7-2 combines with J gene TRBJ2-3; 11 positions agree with TRBD2. From germline, CDR1 is SGHTA and CDR2 FQGNSA. V lost 2 bases and J lost 2; bases outside the gene matches: 3. The CDR3 consists of 16 residues. The CDR3 nucleotides are TGTGCCAGCAGCTTAACTAGCGGGGGTATCACAGATACGCAGTATTTT. Protein: CASSLTSGGITDTQYF.

The chain has TRBV4-2 and TRBJ1-6; possible D gene TRBD1, 5 bases. The length of the CDR3 is 17 residues. Per the germline V gene, CDR1 is LGHNA and CDR2 is YNFKEQ. V shed 4 bases and J shed 9 bases, with 22 bases lying between them. The CDR3, as DNA: TGTGCCAGCAGCCGGCGGGAGGGCAGGGAAGAATCTTCACCCCTCCACTTT. It is translated as CASSRREGREESSPLHF.

This clone was counted between two and nine times. CDR3 sequence reads: CASSLDSAAPSPQYF. The CDR3 DNA sequence: TGCGCCAGCAGCTTAGACTCCGCCGCCCCGTCACCGCAGTATTTT. The chain employs TRBV5-1 and TRBJ2-3; D remains unclear. The CDR3 consists of 15 residues. V was trimmed by 2 bases and J by 10 bases, leaving 20 bases between them. Germline lookup yields CDR1 SGHRS and CDR2 YFSETQ.

This clone was recorded only once. The chain has TRBV7-2 and TRBJ1-2; the D is unclear. The V gene's germline CDR1 is SGHTA and CDR2 FQGNSA. There are 13 residues in the CDR3. Deletions cut 5 bases from V and 4 bases from J, with 11 bases between. The chain's CDR3 is CASSGDLGYGYTF. CDR3 sequence (DNA): TGTGCCAGCAGCGGGGATCTAGGCTATGGCTACACCTTC.

The V gene is TRBV29-1, the J gene TRBJ1-1; D unresolved. Trimming pared 5 bases from V and 1 base from J, leaving 14 bases between. The CDR3 is 14 residues long. CDR1 SQVTM and CDR2 ANQGSEA come from the germline V gene. In nucleotides, the CDR3 is TGCAGCGTTCTAGGTTTGAGAACGAACACTGAAGCTTTCTTT. This encodes CSVLGLRTNTEAFF.

This rearrangement joins TRBV4-1 to TRBJ2-1; 9 nucleotides align to TRBD2. This CDR3 region has 17 residues. The germline V gene encodes CDR1 MGHRA and CDR2 YSYEKL. Unmatched junction bases numbered 7, after V lost 4 bases and J lost 0 bases. The CDR3 reads CASSRLAGLDSYNEQFF. The DNA for the CDR3 is TGCGCCAGCAGCCGGCTAGCGGGGTTGGACTCCTACAATGAGCAGTTCTTC.

V and J are TRBV5-4 and TRBJ2-1; 11 nucleotides agree with TRBD1. Trimming removed 3 bases from V and 9 bases from J; junction bases left unmatched: 11. Germline assignment: CDR1 SGHNT and CDR2 YYREEE (reference sequence). The CDR3 loop spans 16 amino acids. This chain's CDR3 is CASSSPGTGGLGEQFF. CDR3 DNA sequence: TGTGCCAGCAGCTCTCCCGGGACAGGGGGACTGGGTGAGCAGTTCTTC.